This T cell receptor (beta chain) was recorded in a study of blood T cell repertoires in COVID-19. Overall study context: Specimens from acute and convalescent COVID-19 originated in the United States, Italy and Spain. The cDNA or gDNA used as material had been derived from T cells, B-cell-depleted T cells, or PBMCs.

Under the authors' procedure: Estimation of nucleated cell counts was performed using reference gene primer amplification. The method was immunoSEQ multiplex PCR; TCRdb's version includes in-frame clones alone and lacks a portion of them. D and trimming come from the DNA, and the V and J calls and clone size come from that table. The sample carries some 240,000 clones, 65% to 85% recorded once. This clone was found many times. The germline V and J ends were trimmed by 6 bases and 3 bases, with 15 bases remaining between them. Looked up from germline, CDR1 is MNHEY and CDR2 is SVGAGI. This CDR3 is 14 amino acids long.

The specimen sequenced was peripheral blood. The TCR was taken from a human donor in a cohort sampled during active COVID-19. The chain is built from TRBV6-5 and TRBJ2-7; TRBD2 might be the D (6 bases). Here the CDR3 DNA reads TGTGCCAGCAGCACGTCGCGGGGAAACTACGAGCAGTACTTC. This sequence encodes CASSTSRGNYEQYF.